This T cell receptor beta chain is from a study of tumor-infiltrating lymphocytes in primary liver carcinoma. For this clonotype: Its antigen is not identified. The junction does not match germline at one end; this may be a read error.

Findings of the study overall: Blood had a significantly lower top-250-clone fraction than tumors did (p = 0.039).

Germline DNA was also extracted, and blood RNA derived from unsorted whole blood. Total RNA (approximately 450 ng) served as template for TCR beta cDNA synthesis primed by a constant-region primer. What produced the TCR beta libraries was three nested multiplex PCR rounds using slightly modified ARM-PCR. TCRdb re-called the multiplex PCR reads through MiXCR, storing one row per CDR3 protein. Among approximately 300,000 distinct CDR3 sequences listed, 65% were seen once. This clonotype was obtained from a man aged 40-49 years with primary liver carcinoma and hepatitis B virus infection. Sequenced sample: peripheral blood.

CDR3 coding DNA: TGTGCCAACAGCTTAGGGGCTTGCGGACAAGAGACCCAATACTTC. It yields the protein CANSLGACGQETQYF. The J gene is TRBJ2-5, the V gene TRBV11-2, with a tentative D call TRBD1 (5 bases). Germline V lookup: CDR1 SGHAT, CDR2 FQNNGV. This CDR3 contains 15 residues.